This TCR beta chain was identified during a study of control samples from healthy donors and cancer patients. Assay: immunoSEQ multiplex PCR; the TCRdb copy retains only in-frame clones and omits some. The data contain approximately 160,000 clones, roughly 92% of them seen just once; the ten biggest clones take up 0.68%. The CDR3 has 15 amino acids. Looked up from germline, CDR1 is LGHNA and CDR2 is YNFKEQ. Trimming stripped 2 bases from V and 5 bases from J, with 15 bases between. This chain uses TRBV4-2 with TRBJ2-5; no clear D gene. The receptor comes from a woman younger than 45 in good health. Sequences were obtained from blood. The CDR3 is CASSQTGSGRETQYF. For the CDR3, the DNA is TGTGCCAGCAGCCAAACGGGCTCGGGCCGGGAGACCCAGTACTTC.